Sequencing of this T cell receptor (beta chain) was carried out in a study of CD8+CD57+ T cells in acquired aplastic anemia. This clonotype was counted many times. The antigen remains undetermined. The template used for profiling TCR beta VDJ and CDR3 was genomic DNA. TCRdb ran MiXCR on the reads and lists one entry per CDR3 protein. This table holds 62,000 or so distinct CDR3 sequences, 50% to 55% found once. Study-level findings and limits: Overlapping CD8+ CDR3 repertoires of patients and controls contained approximately 28 shared sequences.

Germline V gene sequence: CDR1 MNHNS, CDR2 SASEGT. The CDR3 totals 17 residues. V was clipped by 2 bases and J by 0 bases; unmatched bases: 10. This chain connects TRBV6-1 to TRBJ2-7; 7 positions match TRBD2. The TCR originated in a human donor in good health, serving as a control. Source material: sorted CD4+, CD8+, or CD8+CD57+ T cells (not recorded which) from PBMCs. The CDR3 sequence: CASSETVPGEGSYEQYF. The CDR3 region has the DNA TGTGCCAGCAGTGAAACGGTTCCGGGGGAGGGCTCCTACGAGCAGTACTTC.